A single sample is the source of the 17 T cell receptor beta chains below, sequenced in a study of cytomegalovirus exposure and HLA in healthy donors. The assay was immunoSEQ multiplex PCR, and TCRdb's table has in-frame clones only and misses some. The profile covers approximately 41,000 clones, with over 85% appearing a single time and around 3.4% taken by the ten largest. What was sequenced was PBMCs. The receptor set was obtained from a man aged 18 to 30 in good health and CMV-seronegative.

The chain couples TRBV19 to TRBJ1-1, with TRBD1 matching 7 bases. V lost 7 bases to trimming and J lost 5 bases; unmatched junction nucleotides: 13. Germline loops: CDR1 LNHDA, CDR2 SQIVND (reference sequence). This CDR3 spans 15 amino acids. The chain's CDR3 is CASNVPTGDGTEAFF. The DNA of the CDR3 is TGTGCCAGTAACGTTCCAACAGGGGATGGTACTGAAGCTTTCTTT.

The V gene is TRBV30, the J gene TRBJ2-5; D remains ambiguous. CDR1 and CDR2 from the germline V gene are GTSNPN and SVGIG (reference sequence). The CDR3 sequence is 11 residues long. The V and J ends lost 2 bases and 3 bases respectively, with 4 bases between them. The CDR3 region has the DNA TGTGCCTGGAGTCAAAAAGAGACCCAGTACTTC. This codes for CAWSQKETQYF. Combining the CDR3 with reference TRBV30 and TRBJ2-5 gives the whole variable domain SQTIHQWPATLVQPVGSPLSLECTVEGTSNPNLYWYRQAAGRGLQLLFYSVGIGQISSEVPQNLSASRPQDRQFILSSKKLLLSDSGFYLCAWSQKETQYFGPGTRLLVL.

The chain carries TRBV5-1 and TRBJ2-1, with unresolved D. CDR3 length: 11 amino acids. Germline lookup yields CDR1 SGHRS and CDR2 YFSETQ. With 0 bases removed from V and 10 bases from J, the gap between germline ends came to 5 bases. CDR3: CASSLVEEQFF. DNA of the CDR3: TGCGCCAGCAGCTTGGTAGAAGAGCAGTTCTTC.

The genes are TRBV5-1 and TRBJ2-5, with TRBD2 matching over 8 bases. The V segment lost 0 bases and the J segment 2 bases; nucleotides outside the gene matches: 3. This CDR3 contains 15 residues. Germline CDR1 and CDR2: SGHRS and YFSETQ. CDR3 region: CASSLAGGTQETQYF. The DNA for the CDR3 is TGCGCCAGCAGCTTGGCGGGGGGGACGCAAGAGACCCAGTACTTC.

CDR3 in DNA: TGTGCCAGCGACGGGGGGTCCAACACCGGGGAGCTGTTTTTT. It specifies CASDGGSNTGELFF. V usage is TRBV7-6 and J usage is TRBJ2-2, with 7 bases lining up with TRBD2. This CDR3 spans 14 amino acids. Germline CDR1 SGHVS, CDR2 FNYEAQ. The ends lost 8 bases at V and 2 bases at J; junction bases unmatched: 5.

The DNA for the CDR3 is TGCGCCAGCAGCTGGGGACAGAAGAACACTGAAGCTTTCTTT. Translated: CASSWGQKNTEAFF. V and J are TRBV5-1 and TRBJ1-1, with 7 nucleotides matching TRBD1. V was pared by 3 bases and J by 1 base, with 3 bases of the junction left unmatched. This CDR3 contains 14 residues. The V gene's germline CDR1 is SGHRS and CDR2 YFSETQ.

The CDR3 DNA is TGCAGCGGATCGGGAGATAGAGGCACAGATACGCAGTATTTT. Translated, it gives CSGSGDRGTDTQYF. V gene TRBV29-1 combines with J gene TRBJ2-3; D possibly corresponds to TRBD2 (6 bases). This CDR3 region has 14 residues. V dropped 7 bases and J dropped 1 base, with 15 bases sitting between them. Germline assignment: CDR1 SQVTM and CDR2 ANQGSEA.

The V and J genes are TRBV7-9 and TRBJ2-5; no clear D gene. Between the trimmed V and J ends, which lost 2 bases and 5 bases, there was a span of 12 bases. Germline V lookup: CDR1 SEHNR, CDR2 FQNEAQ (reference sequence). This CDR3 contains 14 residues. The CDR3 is CASSLYQVQETQYF. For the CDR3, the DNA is TGTGCCAGCAGCTTATACCAGGTCCAGGAGACCCAGTACTTC. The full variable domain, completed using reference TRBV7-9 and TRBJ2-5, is DTGVSQNPRHKITKRGQNVTFRCDPISEHNRLYWYRQTLGQGPEFLTYFQNEAQLEKSRLLSDRFSAERPKGSFSTLEIQRTEQGDSAMYLCASSLYQVQETQYFGPGTRLLVL.

The CDR3 region has the DNA TGTGCCAGCAGCTCACTAGCGGGGAGCTACAATGAGCAGTTCTTC. Its translation: CASSSLAGSYNEQFF. The chain joins TRBV7-9 to TRBJ2-1; 10 nucleotides match TRBD2. Looked up from germline, CDR1 is SEHNR and CDR2 is FQNEAQ (reference sequence). Trimming at V came to 4 bases and at J to 3 bases, leaving 3 bases not matched to a gene. The CDR3 length is 15 residues.

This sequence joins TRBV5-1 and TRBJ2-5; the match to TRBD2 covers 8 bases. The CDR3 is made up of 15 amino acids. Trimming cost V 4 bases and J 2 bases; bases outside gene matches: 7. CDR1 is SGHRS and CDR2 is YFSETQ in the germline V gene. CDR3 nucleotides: TGCGCCAGCAGCCCGGGAGGGGGGGCGCAAGAGACCCAGTACTTC. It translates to CASSPGGGAQETQYF.

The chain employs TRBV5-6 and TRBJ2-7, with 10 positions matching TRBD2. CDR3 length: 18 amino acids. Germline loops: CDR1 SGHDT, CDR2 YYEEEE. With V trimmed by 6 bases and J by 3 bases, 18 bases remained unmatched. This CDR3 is CASIKTRTSGLRDYEQYF. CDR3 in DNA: TGTGCCAGCATCAAAACCCGGACTAGCGGCCTTAGGGACTACGAGCAGTACTTC.

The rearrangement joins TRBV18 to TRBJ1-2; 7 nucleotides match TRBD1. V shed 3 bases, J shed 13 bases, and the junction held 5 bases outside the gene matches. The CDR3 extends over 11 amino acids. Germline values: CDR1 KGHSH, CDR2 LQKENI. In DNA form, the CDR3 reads TGTGCCAGCTCACCCGGGGACAGAAGCACCTTC. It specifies CASSPGDRSTF.

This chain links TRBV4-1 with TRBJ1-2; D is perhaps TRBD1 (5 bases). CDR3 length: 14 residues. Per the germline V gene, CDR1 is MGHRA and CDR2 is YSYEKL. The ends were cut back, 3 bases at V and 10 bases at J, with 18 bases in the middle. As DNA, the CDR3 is TGCGCCAGCAGCCAGAGGGACGGGAGCCTCGACTACACCTTC. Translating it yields CASSQRDGSLDYTF.

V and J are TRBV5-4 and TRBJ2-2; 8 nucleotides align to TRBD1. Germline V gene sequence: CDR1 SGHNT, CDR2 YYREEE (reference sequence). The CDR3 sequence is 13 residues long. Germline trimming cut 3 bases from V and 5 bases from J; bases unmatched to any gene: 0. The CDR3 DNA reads TGTGCCAGCAGCTGGGACAGGACCGGGGAGCTGTTTTTT. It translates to CASSWDRTGELFF.

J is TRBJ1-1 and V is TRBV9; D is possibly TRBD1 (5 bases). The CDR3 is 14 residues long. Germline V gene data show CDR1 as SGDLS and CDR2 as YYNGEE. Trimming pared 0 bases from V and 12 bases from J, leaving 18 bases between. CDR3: CASSVALYDSTSFF. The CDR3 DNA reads TGTGCCAGCAGCGTAGCCCTTTACGACAGCACATCTTTCTTT.

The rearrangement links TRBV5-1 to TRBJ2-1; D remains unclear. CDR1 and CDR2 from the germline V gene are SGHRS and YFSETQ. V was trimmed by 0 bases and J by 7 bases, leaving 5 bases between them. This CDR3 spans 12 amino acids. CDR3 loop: CASSLADNEQFF. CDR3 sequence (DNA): TGCGCCAGCAGCTTGGCAGATAATGAGCAGTTCTTC.

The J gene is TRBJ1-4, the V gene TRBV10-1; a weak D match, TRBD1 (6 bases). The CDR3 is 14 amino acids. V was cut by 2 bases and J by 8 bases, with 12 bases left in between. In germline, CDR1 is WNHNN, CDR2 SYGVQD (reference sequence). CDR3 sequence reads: CASSETPGQEKLFF. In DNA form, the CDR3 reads TGCGCCAGCAGTGAGACCCCAGGACAGGAAAAACTGTTTTTT.